The present T cell receptor beta chain was sequenced within a study of cytomegalovirus exposure and HLA in healthy donors. Study conclusions and caveats: CMV antigen specificity of three CMV-associated chains was confirmed in vitro.

Produced via immunoSEQ multiplex PCR; TCRdb's table is partial and in-frame only. The repertoire holds more than 110,000 clones, with less than 95% as singletons. This CDR3 is built from 13 residues. The V gene end was trimmed by 7 bases and the J gene end by 4 bases; junction bases not matched to a gene: 7. Per the germline V gene, CDR1 is LNHDA and CDR2 is SQIVND (reference sequence). This clone was detected once. The antigen is undetermined. The sequence was obtained from a young man in good health and CMV-seropositive. The specimen sequenced was PBMCs. The chain uses TRBV19 and TRBJ2-7; 7 nucleotides match TRBD2. The CDR3 reads CASTYGEGYEQYF. The CDR3 bases are TGTGCCAGTACGTACGGGGAGGGATACGAGCAGTACTTC.